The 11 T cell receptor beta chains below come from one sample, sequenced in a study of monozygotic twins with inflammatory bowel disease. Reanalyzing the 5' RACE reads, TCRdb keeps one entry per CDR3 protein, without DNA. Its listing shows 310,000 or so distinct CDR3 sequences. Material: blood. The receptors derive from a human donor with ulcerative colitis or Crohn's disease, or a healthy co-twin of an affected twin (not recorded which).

The CDR3 sequence: CASALTGGSYEQYF. The chain couples TRBV28 to TRBJ2-7; TCRdb's D gene call, TRBD1, goes unchecked for lack of DNA. CDR3 length: 14 residues. Germline CDR1 and CDR2: MDHEN and SYDVKM.

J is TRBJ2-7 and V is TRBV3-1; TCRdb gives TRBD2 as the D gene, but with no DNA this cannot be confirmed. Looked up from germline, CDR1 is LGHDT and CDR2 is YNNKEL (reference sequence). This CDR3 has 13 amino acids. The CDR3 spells CASSQSTSSEQYF.

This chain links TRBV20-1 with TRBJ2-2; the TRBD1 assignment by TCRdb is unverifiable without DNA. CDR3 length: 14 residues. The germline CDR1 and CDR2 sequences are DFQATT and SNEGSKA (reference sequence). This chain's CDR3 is CSAGGAGYTGELFF.

CDR3 sequence reads: CASSLAFTVKDTQYF. The chain combines TRBV5-1 with TRBJ2-3. The CDR3 runs to 15 residues. Germline lookup yields CDR1 SGHRS and CDR2 YFSETQ.

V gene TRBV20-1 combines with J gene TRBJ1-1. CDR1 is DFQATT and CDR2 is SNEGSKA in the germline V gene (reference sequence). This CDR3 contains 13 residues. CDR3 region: CSARRDLAGEAFF.

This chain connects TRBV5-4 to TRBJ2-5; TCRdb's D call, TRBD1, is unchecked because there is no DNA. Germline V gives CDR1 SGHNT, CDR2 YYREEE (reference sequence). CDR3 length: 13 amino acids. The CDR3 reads CASSFGGLETQYF.

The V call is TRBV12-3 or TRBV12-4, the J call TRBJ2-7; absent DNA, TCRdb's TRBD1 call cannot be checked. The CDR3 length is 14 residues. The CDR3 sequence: CASQREGFAYEQYF.

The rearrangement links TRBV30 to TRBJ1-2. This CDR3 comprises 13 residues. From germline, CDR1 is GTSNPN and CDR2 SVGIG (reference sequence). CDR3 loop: CAWSFQDYLGYTF.

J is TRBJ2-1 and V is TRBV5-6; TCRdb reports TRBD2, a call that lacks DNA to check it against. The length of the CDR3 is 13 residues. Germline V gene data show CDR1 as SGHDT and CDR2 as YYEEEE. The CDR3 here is CASSLTSGDEQFF.

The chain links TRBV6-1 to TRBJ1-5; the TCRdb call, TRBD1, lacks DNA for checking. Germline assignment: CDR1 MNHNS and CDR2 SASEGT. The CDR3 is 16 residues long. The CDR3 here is CASSEKGQGVNQPQHF.

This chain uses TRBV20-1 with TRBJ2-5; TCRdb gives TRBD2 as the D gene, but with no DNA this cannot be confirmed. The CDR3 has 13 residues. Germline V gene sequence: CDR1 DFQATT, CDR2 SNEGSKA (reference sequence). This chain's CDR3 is CSARDQPPETQYF.